Below, one T cell receptor beta chain is given with its context. Produced via immunoSEQ multiplex PCR; TCRdb's table is partial and in-frame only. Here the sample spans under 1,100,000 clones, 75% being singletons. The data were taken from a study of shared clonotypes between healthy human individuals. Study context: The plates for each donor numbered three CD4 naive, three CD4 memory, two CD8 naive and one CD8 memory.

Deletions cut 6 bases from V and 3 bases from J, with 24 bases between. Germline assignment: CDR1 MNHNS and CDR2 SASEGT. The CDR3 covers 17 residues. Specimen: memory CD4+ T cells sorted from blood. Subset specified: CD45RA-negative fraction. This clonotype originated in a man between 18 and 35 years old in good health. This rearrangement joins TRBV6-1 to TRBJ2-7; a weak D match, TRBD2 (6 bases). CDR3 nucleotide sequence: TGTGCCAGCAGGGAAAGCCTCGGACTACCGAACCTCTACGAGCAGTACTTC. Translated, it gives CASRESLGLPNLYEQYF.